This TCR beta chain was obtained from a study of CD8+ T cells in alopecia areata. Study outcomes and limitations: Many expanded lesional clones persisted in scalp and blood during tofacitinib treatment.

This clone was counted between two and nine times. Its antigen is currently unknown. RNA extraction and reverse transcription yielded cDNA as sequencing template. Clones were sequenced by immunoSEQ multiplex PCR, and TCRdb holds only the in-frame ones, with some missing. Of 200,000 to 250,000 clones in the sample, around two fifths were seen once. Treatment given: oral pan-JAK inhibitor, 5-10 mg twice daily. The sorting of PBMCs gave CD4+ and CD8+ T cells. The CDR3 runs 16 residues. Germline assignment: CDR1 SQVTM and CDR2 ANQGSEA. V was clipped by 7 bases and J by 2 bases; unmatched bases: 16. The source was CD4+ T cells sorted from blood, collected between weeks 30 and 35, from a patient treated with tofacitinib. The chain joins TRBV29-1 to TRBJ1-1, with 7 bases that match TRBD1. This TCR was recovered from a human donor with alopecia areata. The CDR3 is CSATPGTEPYNTEAFF. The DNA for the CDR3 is TGCAGCGCCACACCCGGGACAGAGCCTTATAACACTGAAGCTTTCTTT. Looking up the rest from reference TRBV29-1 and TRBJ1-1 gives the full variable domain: SAVISQKPSRDICQRGTSLTIQCQVDSQVTMMFWYRQQPGQSLTLIATANQGSEATYESGFVIDKFPISRPNLTFSTLTVSNMSPEDSSIYLCSATPGTEPYNTEAFFGQGTRLTVV.